Listed here is a single TCR beta chain. There are 15 residues in the CDR3. Looked up from germline, CDR1 is MNHEY and CDR2 is SMNVEV (reference sequence). V lost 4 bases and J lost 10; bases outside the gene matches: 9. This sample's time point: newly diagnosed GD, antithyroid drugs for less than 3 months. The TCR library was made from RNA extracted from PBMCs. This record belongs to a study of regulatory T cells in long-lasting Graves disease. With iRepertoire HTBI primers and Arm-PCR of CDR3 regions, TCR beta libraries were built. TCRdb re-called the multiplex PCR reads through MiXCR, storing one row per CDR3 protein. This table has roughly 500,000 distinct CDR3 sequences, 13% appearing once. These data also featured in a second study, about T cells in Graves' hyperthyroidism and ophthalmopathy.

Here the sequenced sample was peripheral blood mononuclear cells (PBMCs), taken at new diagnosis, from a patient treated with antithyroid drugs. This sequence was found in a young man with Graves disease. The genes are TRBV27 and TRBJ1-6; 8 bases fit TRBD1. The CDR3 nucleotides read TGTGCCAGCAGTTCAGGGCGACAGGGGAACTCACCCCTCCACTTT. It encodes CASSSGRQGNSPLHF.